Each of the 32 T cell receptor beta chains below was sequenced from the same sample in a study of control samples from healthy donors and cancer patients. TCRdb keeps only in-frame clones here, not all; method: immunoSEQ multiplex PCR. The table lists tens of thousands of clones, 83% of them singletons. The sample consisted of PBMCs. These receptors all come from a man between 60 and 70 years old with head and neck cancer.

The V gene is TRBV11-2, the J gene TRBJ2-4; 10 nucleotides agree with TRBD2. The V segment lost 1 base and the J segment 9 bases; nucleotides outside the gene matches: 9. Germline CDR1 and CDR2: SGHAT and FQNNGV. The CDR3 sequence is 16 residues long. The CDR3 here is CASSLVPSGSVGIQYF. CDR3 nucleotide sequence: TGTGCCAGCAGCTTAGTACCTAGCGGGAGTGTCGGCATTCAGTACTTC.

The V gene is TRBV2, the J gene TRBJ2-5, with 10 bases identical to TRBD2. With V trimmed by 8 bases and J by 4 bases, 7 bases remained unmatched. This CDR3 contains 14 residues. The germline V gene has CDR1 SNHLY and CDR2 FYNNEI. The DNA for the CDR3 is TGTGCCAGCGCCCCGGGACTAGCGACAGAGACCCAGTACTTC. This encodes CASAPGLATETQYF.

The chain employs TRBV24-1 and TRBJ1-2; D gene unclear. Germline V CDR1 and CDR2: KGHDR, SFDVKD. V was pared by 0 bases and J by 7 bases, with 5 bases between. This CDR3 is built from 12 residues. In DNA form, the CDR3 reads TGTGCCACCAGTGATTTGCCGTCTGGCTACACCTTC. Translating it yields CATSDLPSGYTF.

The sample holds one count of this clone. This sequence joins TRBV5-1 and TRBJ1-1; the D is unclear. Germline lookup yields CDR1 SGHRS and CDR2 YFSETQ. The V gene lost 2 bases and the J gene lost 1 base, with 9 bases spanning the gap. The CDR3 is 14 residues long. This CDR3 is CASSLGAPNTEAFF. The CDR3 bases are TGCGCCAGCAGCTTAGGAGCCCCGAACACTGAAGCTTTCTTT.

This clone appeared a few times. The rearrangement joins TRBV4-3 to TRBJ2-1; D ambiguous. CDR3 length equals 15 residues. The V gene lost 3 bases and the J gene lost 0 bases, with 9 bases spanning the gap. Germline V gene sequence: CDR1 LGHNA, CDR2 YSLEER. In DNA form, the CDR3 reads TGCGCCAGCAGCCACCTTTGGAGCTCCTACAATGAGCAGTTCTTC. This encodes CASSHLWSSYNEQFF.

The V call is TRBV27, the J call TRBJ2-2, with 9 bases matching TRBD1. Losses at the gene ends were 7 bases for V and 8 bases for J; bases not matched to a gene: 8. The CDR3 extends over 14 amino acids. The germline gives CDR1 MNHEY, CDR2 SMNVEV (reference sequence). The chain's CDR3 is CASKNRGRKGELFF. The CDR3 DNA is TGTGCCAGCAAGAACAGGGGGCGTAAGGGGGAGCTGTTTTTT.

This clone was detected only a few times. The rearrangement links TRBV14 to TRBJ2-7; 9 bases align to TRBD2. V was pared by 2 bases and J by 7 bases, with 12 bases of the junction left unmatched. The germline V gene encodes CDR1 SGHDN and CDR2 FVKESK. This CDR3 has 16 amino acids. In DNA, the CDR3 is TGTGCCAGCAGCCAAATAGCGGGAGTGGGTTTTGGGGAGCAGTACTTC. Translation: CASSQIAGVGFGEQYF.

V gene TRBV7-2 combines with J gene TRBJ1-5; D unresolved. The CDR3 runs 15 residues. The ends were cut back, 5 bases at V and 0 bases at J, with 11 bases in the middle. CDR1 is SGHTA and CDR2 is FQGNSA in the germline V gene. The CDR3 DNA sequence: TGTGCCAGCAGCATGGACCGGCTTAGCAATCAGCCCCAGCATTTT. This gives the protein CASSMDRLSNQPQHF.

This clone occurred a few times. The chain recombines TRBV28 with TRBJ2-7; 7 bases are a match to TRBD2. The CDR3 extends over 14 amino acids. Losses at the gene ends were 3 bases for V and 4 bases for J; bases not matched to a gene: 6. From germline, CDR1 is MDHEN and CDR2 SYDVKM. This chain's CDR3 is CASSLHSGTYEQYF. The CDR3 DNA is TGTGCCAGCAGTTTGCACAGCGGGACGTACGAGCAGTACTTC.

This chain uses TRBV19 with TRBJ2-2; possibly TRBD1 for D (6 bases). The CDR3 runs to 15 residues. V dropped 1 base and J dropped 5 bases, with 11 bases sitting between them. Looked up from germline, CDR1 is LNHDA and CDR2 is SQIVND (reference sequence). The DNA for the CDR3 is TGTGCCAGTAGTATAGGCGGACAGCTGACCGGGGAGCTGTTTTTT. Its protein product is CASSIGGQLTGELFF.

The gene calls are TRBV7-8 and TRBJ2-7; 7 positions match TRBD2. The V gene's germline CDR1 is SGHVS and CDR2 FQNEAQ. V gave up 4 bases and J gave up 4 bases; unmatched junction bases: 7. The CDR3 totals 14 residues. Here the CDR3 DNA reads TGTGCCAGCAGCTCCAGGCTAGCGGCGTACGAGCAGTACTTC. Protein: CASSSRLAAYEQYF.

The V and J genes are TRBV18 and TRBJ2-7; D perhaps matches TRBD1 (6 bases). Between the trimmed V and J ends, which lost 8 bases and 3 bases, there was a span of 11 bases. Germline CDR1 and CDR2: KGHSH and LQKENI. The CDR3 is made up of 12 amino acids. The CDR3 loop reads CASGSQGYEQYF. As DNA, the CDR3 is TGTGCCAGCGGGTCACAGGGCTACGAGCAGTACTTC.

The chain carries TRBV10-1 and TRBJ2-3; no clear D. This CDR3 comprises 11 residues. The germline V gene has CDR1 WNHNN and CDR2 SYGVQD (reference sequence). V was shortened by 4 bases and J by 4 bases, with 3 bases between the two germline ends. The CDR3 sequence is CASSGADTQYF. CDR3 nucleotide sequence: TGCGCCAGCAGTGGCGCAGATACGCAGTATTTT.

This rearrangement joins TRBV28 to TRBJ2-1; 11 bases line up with TRBD2. There are 18 residues in the CDR3. The ends lost 2 bases at V and 8 bases at J; junction bases unmatched: 14. The germline CDR1 and CDR2 sequences are MDHEN and SYDVKM. CDR3 region: CASSLLAFTSGGGDEQFF. The CDR3 nucleotides read TGTGCCAGCAGTTTACTCGCCTTTACTAGCGGGGGTGGGGATGAGCAGTTCTTC. Full variable domain (remainder filled in from reference TRBV28 and TRBJ2-1): DVKVTQSSRYLVKRTGEKVFLECVQDMDHENMFWYRQDPGLGLRLIYFSYDVKMKEKGDIPEGYSVSREKKERFSLILESASTNQTSMYLCASSLLAFTSGGGDEQFFGPGTRLTVL.

This clone was detected only a few times. The chain couples TRBV4-1 to TRBJ2-3; 7 positions match TRBD1. CDR3 length: 15 amino acids. Trimming at V came to 2 bases and at J to 3 bases, leaving 5 bases not matched to a gene. The germline V gene has CDR1 MGHRA and CDR2 YSYEKL. The CDR3 nucleotides are TGCGCCAGCAGCCAAACAGGGGCGAGGACAGATACGCAGTATTTT. This encodes CASSQTGARTDTQYF.

This clone showed up just a few times. The V gene is TRBV6-6, the J gene TRBJ2-3, with 8 nucleotides matching TRBD2. Germline CDR1 and CDR2: MNHNY and SVGAGI (reference sequence). The CDR3 spans 17 residues. J gave up 1 base and V 5 bases, and 11 bases lay outside the gene matches. The CDR3 nucleotides are TGTGCCAGCAGTCCGGGACTAGAGGGAATTGGCACAGATACGCAGTATTTT. Its protein is CASSPGLEGIGTDTQYF.

This rearrangement joins TRBV6-1 to TRBJ2-3; D remains unclear. Between the trimmed V and J ends, which lost 3 bases and 3 bases, there was a span of 10 bases. CDR1 is MNHNS and CDR2 is SASEGT in the germline V gene. This CDR3 has 14 amino acids. The CDR3 region is CASSDFGQTDTQYF. The CDR3 nucleotides read TGTGCCAGCAGTGATTTCGGCCAGACAGATACGCAGTATTTT.

This chain links TRBV11-3 with TRBJ2-7; D is undetermined. Trimming stripped 0 bases from V and 2 bases from J, with 8 bases between. The CDR3 extends over 14 amino acids. Germline V gene lookup returns CDR1 SGHNT and CDR2 YENEEA. This CDR3 is CASSLELGTYEQYF. CDR3 DNA sequence: TGTGCCAGCAGCTTAGAGTTAGGGACCTACGAGCAGTACTTC.

The rearrangement uses TRBV19 and TRBJ2-1; 11 bases match TRBD2. V lost 3 bases, J lost 7 bases, and 2 bases stayed unmatched. Germline V lookup: CDR1 LNHDA, CDR2 SQIVND (reference sequence). This CDR3 has 14 residues. This CDR3 reads CASSISGRANEQFF. The DNA for the CDR3 is TGTGCCAGTAGTATTAGCGGGAGGGCTAATGAGCAGTTCTTC. Based on the CDR3 plus reference TRBV19 and TRBJ2-1, the full variable domain is DGGITQSPKYLFRKEGQNVTLSCEQNLNHDAMYWYRQDPGQGLRLIYYSQIVNDFQKGDIAEGYSVSREKKESFPLTVTSAQKNPTAFYLCASSISGRANEQFFGPGTRLTVL.

The gene calls are TRBV6-5 and TRBJ1-5; no clear D gene. Germline V gene data show CDR1 as MNHEY and CDR2 as SVGAGI. This CDR3 comprises 12 residues. Trimming cost V 8 bases and J 4 bases, with 9 bases left between them. The CDR3 region is CASSNSNQPQHF. The CDR3, as DNA: TGTGCCAGCTCGAACAGTAATCAGCCCCAGCATTTT.

The chain employs TRBV6-2 or TRBV6-3 and TRBJ2-5; 13 bases map to TRBD2. Germline trimming cut 6 bases from V and 5 bases from J; bases unmatched to any gene: 9. The length of the CDR3 is 16 residues. Germline V gene sequence: CDR1 MNHEY, CDR2 SVGEGT. The CDR3 sequence is CASSPGLAGVLETQYF. Here the CDR3 DNA reads TGTGCCAGCAGCCCTGGACTAGCGGGGGTCTTGGAGACCCAGTACTTC.

In this sample, this clone turned up once. The chain uses TRBV7-2 and TRBJ2-7, with no clear D. The CDR3 runs to 13 residues. V was clipped by 1 base and J by 6 bases, with 10 bases between them. Germline CDR1 SGHTA, CDR2 FQGNSA. CDR3: CASSLVVEGEQYF. CDR3 bases: TGTGCCAGCAGCTTAGTGGTAGAAGGCGAGCAGTACTTC.

This chain connects TRBV12-5 to TRBJ2-1; TRBD2 matches at 12 bases. CDR3 length equals 18 residues. J lost 6 bases, V lost 2 bases, and 11 bases had no gene match. CDR1 and CDR2 from the germline V gene are LGHNT and FRNRAP. The CDR3 region has the DNA TGTGCTAGTGGTTTGTCTAGCGGGGGGGCTGACCGCCTCAATGAGCAGTTCTTC. This sequence encodes CASGLSSGGADRLNEQFF.

The rearrangement uses TRBV7-8 and TRBJ2-3; D remains unclear. The germline V and J ends were trimmed by 0 bases and 5 bases, with 3 bases remaining between them. The V gene's germline CDR1 is SGHVS and CDR2 FQNEAQ. CDR3 length: 12 residues. CDR3 sequence (DNA): TGTGCCAGCAGCTTAGCTGAAGATACGCAGTATTTT. Translated, it gives CASSLAEDTQYF.

This clone was picked up one time. The rearrangement joins TRBV4-1 to TRBJ1-4, with D possibly matching TRBD1 (5 bases). This CDR3 has 15 amino acids. V lost 0 bases to trimming and J lost 7 bases, with 12 bases between them. Looked up from germline, CDR1 is MGHRA and CDR2 is YSYEKL. The CDR3 DNA reads as TGCGCCAGCAGCCAAGATATTCGTAGGGGTGAAAAACTGTTTTTT. It codes for CASSQDIRRGEKLFF.

The chain links TRBV6-6 to TRBJ2-1; 7 bases are shared with TRBD1. The J segment lost 6 bases and the V segment lost 7 bases, leaving 9 bases of the junction unmatched. Looked up from germline, CDR1 is MNHNY and CDR2 is SVGAGI (reference sequence). The CDR3 is 14 amino acids. The CDR3 DNA reads as TGTGCCAGCACCGCCGACAGGGTAGTCAATGAGCAGTTCTTC. It codes for CASTADRVVNEQFF.

The V call is TRBV7-9, the J call TRBJ1-3; D is ambiguous. V shed 5 bases and J shed 7 bases, with 15 bases lying between them. CDR3 length: 14 amino acids. CDR1 is SEHNR, CDR2 FQNEAQ, per germline (reference sequence). The CDR3 bases are TGTGCCAGCAGCCCACTAAAGGGTCTCAACACCATATATTTT. Amino acid sequence: CASSPLKGLNTIYF.

The gene calls are TRBV4-3 and TRBJ2-7; no clear D. The CDR3 consists of 14 residues. Trimming took off 4 bases at V and 3 bases at J, with 13 bases between the two ends. The V gene's germline CDR1 is LGHNA and CDR2 YSLEER. The DNA for the CDR3 is TGCGCCAGCAGCCCCACCACAGACAACTACGAGCAGTACTTC. Translated: CASSPTTDNYEQYF.

This clone was seen once. The chain combines TRBV20-1 with TRBJ2-7; D unclear. Trimming took 3 bases from V and 2 from J, leaving 17 bases between them. Germline-derived CDR1 and CDR2 are DFQATT and SNEGSKA (reference sequence). This CDR3 has 15 residues. For the CDR3, the DNA is TGCAGTGCTAGTTCGAAGTGGCAGCGTACCTACGAGCAGTACTTC. As protein: CSASSKWQRTYEQYF.

The V call is TRBV4-1, the J call TRBJ2-6; the D call may be TRBD1 or TRBD2 (5 bases each). This CDR3 is 18 amino acids long. Trimming pared 0 bases from V and 0 bases from J, leaving 12 bases between. CDR1 is MGHRA, CDR2 YSYEKL, per germline. The CDR3 protein is CASSQEGVGISGANVLTF. The CDR3 bases are TGCGCCAGCAGCCAAGAGGGGGTGGGCATCTCTGGGGCCAACGTCCTGACTTTC.

With regard to this clone: At the DNA level, this CDR3 is encoded by other sequences in the same sample as well. The chain links TRBV7-2 to TRBJ2-7; TRBD1 agrees at 8 bases. Trimming at V came to 0 bases and at J to 4 bases, leaving 5 bases not matched to a gene. This CDR3 has 15 amino acids. Looked up from germline, CDR1 is SGHTA and CDR2 is FQGNSA. The CDR3 DNA is TGTGCCAGCAGCTTAGCCGGGACAGGACAATACGAGCAGTACTTC. Translation gives CASSLAGTGQYEQYF.

The V call is TRBV12-3 or TRBV12-4, the J call TRBJ2-1; TRBD2 aligns across 7 bases. J lost 8 bases, V lost 3 bases, and 4 bases had no gene match. The CDR3 has 13 amino acids. The CDR3: CASSLGTTHEQFF. In nucleotides, the CDR3 is TGTGCCAGCAGTTTGGGGACTACTCATGAGCAGTTCTTC.